Each of the 13 T cell receptor beta chains below was sequenced from the same sample in a study of memory B cells and T cells in multiple sclerosis. Separate sequencing covered autoproliferating (CFSE-dim) and non-proliferating (CFSE-high) T cells from stimulus-free culture. Fewer than 55 million CFSE-labeled PBMCs were cultured less than 8 days unstimulated, then replicate wells were pooled. The antigens these receptors bind are not known. Generated by immunoSEQ multiplex PCR, the TCRdb table keeps only in-frame clones and is missing some. The table records fewer than 40,000 clones, about 82% of them present only once. The sample comprised PBMCs from blood kept in culture. These receptors all stem from a human donor with multiple sclerosis.

This clone showed up just a few times. V usage is TRBV14 and J usage is TRBJ2-3; D remains unclear. CDR1 SGHDN and CDR2 FVKESK come from the germline V gene. This CDR3 spans 13 amino acids. The V and J ends lost 4 bases and 2 bases respectively, with 7 bases between them. The CDR3, as DNA: TGTGCCAGCAGCCGACGGGCCACAGATACGCAGTATTTT. It codes for CASSRRATDTQYF.

J is TRBJ1-2 and V is TRBV19, with unresolved D. CDR1 is LNHDA, CDR2 SQIVND, per germline (reference sequence). With 6 bases removed from V and 4 bases from J, the gap between germline ends came to 9 bases. CDR3 size: 12 residues. Here the CDR3 reads CASRYGLYGYTF. The CDR3 DNA is TGTGCCAGTAGGTACGGACTCTATGGCTACACCTTC. Using reference TRBV19 and TRBJ1-2 for the parts outside the CDR3, the full variable domain is DGGITQSPKYLFRKEGQNVTLSCEQNLNHDAMYWYRQDPGQGLRLIYYSQIVNDFQKGDIAEGYSVSREKKESFPLTVTSAQKNPTAFYLCASRYGLYGYTFGSGTRLTVV.

The chain recombines TRBV19 with TRBJ1-2, with a weak D call TRBD1 (6 bases). This CDR3 has 15 residues. V dropped 7 bases and J dropped 0 bases, with 15 bases sitting between them. The V gene's germline CDR1 is LNHDA and CDR2 SQIVND (reference sequence). In DNA form, the CDR3 reads TGTGCCAGTATTTCTGACAGGCTAGCTAACTATGGCTACACCTTC. Translation: CASISDRLANYGYTF.

This chain links TRBV15 with TRBJ2-7, with 7 nucleotides matching TRBD2. The germline gives CDR1 LNHNV, CDR2 YYDKDF (reference sequence). Trimming at V came to 0 bases and at J to 5 bases, leaving 10 bases not matched to a gene. This CDR3 is built from 16 residues. For the CDR3, the DNA is TGTGCCACCAGCAGAGATCATGGGGGGGTGGGCAACGAGCAGTACTTC. This gives the protein CATSRDHGGVGNEQYF.

This clone occurred once. The rearrangement links TRBV5-1 to TRBJ1-1; no definite D call. Trimming cost V 4 bases and J 2 bases, with 12 bases left between them. CDR1 is SGHRS, CDR2 YFSETQ, per germline. The CDR3 length is 14 residues. The CDR3 sequence is CASSGKQRNTEAFF. The DNA of the CDR3 is TGCGCCAGCAGCGGCAAGCAACGAAACACTGAAGCTTTCTTT.

The rearrangement uses TRBV7-3 and TRBJ2-3, with 15 bases fitting TRBD2. Germline V gene lookup returns CDR1 SGHTA and CDR2 FQGTGA. The CDR3 is 17 amino acids. V shed 2 bases, J shed 4 bases, and the junction held 4 bases outside the gene matches. CDR3: CASSLPGLAGGPDTQYF. CDR3 nucleotides: TGTGCCAGCAGCTTACCCGGACTAGCGGGAGGGCCAGATACGCAGTATTTT. Supplemented by reference TRBV7-3 and TRBJ2-3, the full variable domain reads GAGVSQTPSNKVTEKGKYVELRCDPISGHTALYWYRQSLGQGPEFLIYFQGTGAADDSGLPNDRFFAVRPEGSVSTLKIQRTERGDSAVYLCASSLPGLAGGPDTQYFGPGTRLTVL.

The chain has TRBV28 and TRBJ2-7, with 7 bases matching TRBD1. This CDR3 region has 12 residues. Germline lookup yields CDR1 MDHEN and CDR2 SYDVKM. With V trimmed by 9 bases and J by 3 bases, 5 bases remained unmatched. The CDR3 sequence is CASRQGVYEQYF. The CDR3 nucleotides read TGTGCCAGTCGACAGGGCGTCTACGAGCAGTACTTC.

This sequence joins TRBV29-1 and TRBJ2-7; 12 bases line up with TRBD2. Per germline, CDR1 SQVTM and CDR2 ANQGSEA. This CDR3 has 13 residues. The V gene end was trimmed by 6 bases and the J gene end by 7 bases; junction bases not matched to a gene: 7. The CDR3 loop is CSVRLAGVTEQYF. The DNA of the CDR3 is TGCAGCGTCCGACTAGCGGGAGTTACAGAGCAGTACTTC.

This sequence joins TRBV5-5 and TRBJ1-2, with D possibly matching TRBD1 (6 bases). The CDR3 loop spans 14 amino acids. V was clipped by 3 bases and J by 6 bases, with 15 bases between them. Germline loops: CDR1 SGHKS, CDR2 YYEKEE (reference sequence). DNA for the CDR3: TGTGCCAGCAGCTGGGGGGCGAGATTCGATGGCTACACCTTC. Translating it yields CASSWGARFDGYTF.

There are a few counts of this clone. V and J are TRBV5-1 and TRBJ2-6; no clear D gene. Germline lookup yields CDR1 SGHRS and CDR2 YFSETQ. CDR3 length equals 15 residues. V shed 0 bases and J shed 1 base, with 5 bases lying between them. The DNA for the CDR3 is TGCGCCAGCAGCTTGGACATATCTGGGGCCAACGTCCTGACTTTC. Translated, it gives CASSLDISGANVLTF.

V usage is TRBV21-1 and J usage is TRBJ2-7; TRBD2 reflects the table's D call only, with no check against the DNA. TRBV21-1 constitutes a pseudogene. There are 18 residues in the CDR3. CDR3 sequence reads: CASSKEGERDWVSYEQYF. In nucleotides, the CDR3 is TGTGCCAGCAGCAAAGAAGGAGAGAGGGATTGGGTTTCCTACGAGCAGTACTTC.

The genes are TRBV2 and TRBJ1-3; TRBD1 agrees at 9 bases. The J segment lost 1 base and the V segment lost 3 bases, leaving 4 bases of the junction unmatched. The CDR3 length is 16 residues. Germline V gene sequence: CDR1 SNHLY, CDR2 FYNNEI. As DNA, the CDR3 is TGTGCCAGCAGTGAGGTTGGGACAGGGTCTGGAAACACCATATATTTT. Amino acid sequence: CASSEVGTGSGNTIYF.

J is TRBJ2-5 and V is TRBV18, with 10 bases lining up with TRBD1. The end of the DNA fits TRBJ2-7 better, so the J call may be wrong. The germline V gene has CDR1 KGHSH and CDR2 LQKENI. The CDR3 runs 15 residues. CDR3 bases: TGTGCCAGCTCGGGTGTGACAGGGGGCGCCTCCGAGCAGTACTTC. Translated: CASSGVTGGASEQYF.